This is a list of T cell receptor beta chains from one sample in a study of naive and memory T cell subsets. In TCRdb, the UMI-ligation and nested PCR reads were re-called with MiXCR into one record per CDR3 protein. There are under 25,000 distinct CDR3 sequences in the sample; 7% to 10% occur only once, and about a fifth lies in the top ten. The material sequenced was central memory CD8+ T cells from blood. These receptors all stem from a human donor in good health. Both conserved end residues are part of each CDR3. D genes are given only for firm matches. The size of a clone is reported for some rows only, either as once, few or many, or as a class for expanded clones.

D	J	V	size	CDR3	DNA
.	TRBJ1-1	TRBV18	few	CASSPDTGIEAFF	TGTGCCAGCTCACCGGATACAGGCATTGAAGCTTTCTTT
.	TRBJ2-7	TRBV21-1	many	CASSKDRGHEQYF	TGTGCCAGCAGCAAGGACAGGGGGCACGAGCAGTACTTC
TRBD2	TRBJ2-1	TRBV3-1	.	CASGVGGRLDEQFF	TGTGCCAGCGGGGTCGGCGGGAGGTTGGATGAGCAGTTCTTC
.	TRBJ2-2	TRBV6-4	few	CASSGGDGTGELFF	TGTGCCAGCAGTGGAGGGGACGGCACCGGGGAGCTGTTTTTT
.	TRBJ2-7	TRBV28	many	CASSQPIAVSTYEQYF	TGTGCCAGCAGCCAACCGATTGCAGTAAGCACCTACGAGCAGTACTTC
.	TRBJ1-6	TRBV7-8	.	CASSATGSSYNSPLHF	TGTGCCAGCAGCGCCACAGGGAGCTCCTATAATTCACCCCTCCACTTT
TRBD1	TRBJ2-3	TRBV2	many	CARTGSLDTQYF	TGTGCCAGGACAGGGTCCTTGGATACGCAGTATTTT
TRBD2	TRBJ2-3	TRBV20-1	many	CSARGLAGEVSQYF	TGCAGTGCCCGAGGACTAGCGGGAGAGGTCTCGCAGTATTTT
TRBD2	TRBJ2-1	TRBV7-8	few	CASSFSPGSRTGSGRWNEQFF	TGTGCCAGCAGCTTCTCCCCAGGGTCCCGAACGGGTAGCGGGAGGTGGAATGAGCAGTTCTTC
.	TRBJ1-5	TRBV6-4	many	CASSEGSNQPQHF	TGTGCCAGCAGTGAAGGCAGCAATCAGCCCCAGCATTTT
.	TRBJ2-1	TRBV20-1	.	CSARQGYEQFF	TGCAGTGCCCGGCAGGGGTACGAGCAGTTCTTC